Below, one T cell receptor beta chain is given with its context. Its antigen is unknown. This sample was taken from a study of Graves' ophthalmopathy and Graves' hyperthyroidism. Regarding the study as a whole: Blood shared most expanded thyroid clonotypes above 0.001 frequency.

RNA transcripts yielded amplified TCR beta CDR3 regions. The workflow started with a first-round RT-PCR run with HTBI primers and then moved on to a second-round multiplex PCR. One entry per CDR3 protein results from TCRdb running MiXCR on the multiplex PCR reads. This sample has around 1.1 million distinct CDR3 sequences, with roughly 35% found just once. Trimming removed 1 base at V and 6 bases at J, with 21 bases between. CDR3 size: 17 residues. Germline V gene sequence: CDR1 MNHNS, CDR2 SASEGT. The specimen was peripheral blood or thyroid tissue (not recorded which). The chain joins TRBV6-1 to TRBJ1-2; unclear D gene. This TCR was sampled from an adult man with Graves' hyperthyroidism. CDR3 sequence: CASSEVFRPSQRHGYTF. The CDR3 DNA reads TGTGCCAGCAGTGAAGTATTCAGACCATCCCAACGACATGGCTACACCTTC.